The 11 T cell receptor beta chains below were found in one sample sequenced in a study of circulating CD8 cells and anti-PD-1 response in melanoma. Each library started from around 14 ng of total RNA using the QIAseq Immune Repertoire TCR panel. TCRdb redid the calling of the reads with MiXCR, one entry per CDR3 protein. The sample shows approximately 530 distinct CDR3 sequences, 6.2% of them seen only once. Sorting of live CD3+CD8+TCRalphabeta+ cells by PD-1 and/or TIGIT gave four subsets. Sequences were derived from CD8+ T cells from PBMCs, sampled at baseline or after one month of anti-PD-1 therapy (not recorded which). The receptors here all came from a human donor with melanoma.

This clonotype is labeled medium-sized (0.01 to 0.1%). The V call is TRBV19, the J call TRBJ2-1; 10 nucleotides agree with TRBD2. The J segment lost 4 bases and the V segment lost 0 bases, leaving 3 bases of the junction unmatched. The CDR3 consists of 16 residues. Per germline, CDR1 LNHDA and CDR2 SQIVND (reference sequence). CDR3 sequence: CASSIDSGGPYNEQFF. The CDR3, as DNA: TGTGCCAGTAGTATAGATAGCGGGGGGCCATACAATGAGCAGTTCTTC.

In its sample, this clonotype ranks as large. The chain employs TRBV4-2 and TRBJ1-2, with a possible D match to TRBD1 (6 bases). Trimming took 7 bases from V and 4 from J, leaving 13 bases between them. The CDR3 is 13 residues long. Germline CDR1 reads LGHNA; CDR2 reads YNFKEQ. The CDR3 DNA is TGTGCCAGCAATCCGGGGGCTGGCTATGGCTACACCTTC. Translation: CASNPGAGYGYTF.

This clonotype is medium-sized by share. The rearrangement joins TRBV9 to TRBJ2-6, with D perhaps matching TRBD1 or TRBD2 (5 bases each). This CDR3 comprises 16 residues. The ends were cut back, 10 bases at V and 0 bases at J, with 17 bases in the middle. Germline loops: CDR1 SGDLS, CDR2 YYNGEE. CDR3 sequence reads: CASVLGADSGANVLTF. As DNA, the CDR3 is TGTGCCTCCGTTCTCGGGGCCGACTCTGGGGCCAACGTCCTGACTTTC.

This clonotype is large in the sample. The chain combines TRBV19 with TRBJ2-2; D not certain. The CDR3 spans 15 residues. Deletions cut 3 bases from V and 3 bases from J, with 11 bases between. Germline V gives CDR1 LNHDA, CDR2 SQIVND (reference sequence). The CDR3 reads CASSIYDAYTGELFF. The CDR3 DNA sequence: TGTGCCAGTAGTATTTACGACGCTTACACCGGGGAGCTGTTTTTT.

By frequency in the sample, this clonotype is medium-sized. This sequence joins TRBV28 and TRBJ1-3, with D possibly TRBD1 on 5 matching bases. Germline V CDR1 and CDR2: MDHEN, SYDVKM. The CDR3 loop spans 14 amino acids. V gave up 8 bases and J gave up 0 bases, with 11 bases separating them. The CDR3 nucleotides read TGTGCCAGCGGCGACAGAGCCTCTGGAAACACCATATATTTT. Its protein is CASGDRASGNTIYF.

Within the sample, this clonotype is large. This chain uses TRBV2 with TRBJ2-1; maybe TRBD1 (6 bases). The CDR3 sequence is 14 residues long. The germline CDR1 and CDR2 sequences are SNHLY and FYNNEI. The V gene lost 8 bases and the J gene lost 8 bases, with 19 bases spanning the gap. CDR3 in DNA: TGTGCCAGCGCCGTGAAGGACAGAACGGATGAGCAGTTCTTC. Residues: CASAVKDRTDEQFF.

This clonotype is medium-sized (0.01 to 0.1%) by share. The chain carries TRBV20-1 and TRBJ2-3; D is perhaps TRBD1 (6 bases). Germline lookup yields CDR1 DFQATT and CDR2 SNEGSKA (reference sequence). The germline V and J ends were trimmed by 5 bases and 0 bases, with 24 bases remaining between them. CDR3 length: 18 residues. In nucleotides, the CDR3 is TGCAGTGCTTCCCAAGACCCTGGTGGGGGCCTTAGCACAGATACGCAGTATTTT. The encoded protein is CSASQDPGGGLSTDTQYF.

This clonotype is large (0.1 to 1%). The CDR3 region has the DNA TGTGCCAGCAGTCGAGATCAGCCCCAGCATTTT. Amino acids: CASSRDQPQHF. This chain uses TRBV6-6 with TRBJ1-5; D is unresolved. There are 11 residues in the CDR3. Germline V gene data show CDR1 as MNHNY and CDR2 as SVGAGI (reference sequence). V was shortened by 5 bases and J by 5 bases, with 4 bases between the two germline ends.

This clonotype qualifies as large. CDR3 bases: TGTGCCAGCAGTTTTGAAGGGGGCTACAATGAGCAGTTCTTC. Encoded protein: CASSFEGGYNEQFF. The chain employs TRBV28 and TRBJ2-1; weak D call: TRBD1 (6 bases). The CDR3 totals 14 residues. Germline V lookup: CDR1 MDHEN, CDR2 SYDVKM. V lost 3 bases and J 3 bases, leaving 9 bases between the germline ends.

Sample share makes this clonotype medium-sized (0.01 to 0.1%). The chain is built from TRBV2 and TRBJ2-7; possible D gene TRBD1, 6 bases. CDR3 length equals 14 residues. The V gene lost 6 bases and the J gene lost 5 bases, with 17 bases spanning the gap. Germline V gene sequence: CDR1 SNHLY, CDR2 FYNNEI. The CDR3 nucleotides read TGTGCCAGCAGCGCTATGAACAGGGCGGACGAGCAGTACTTC. This encodes CASSAMNRADEQYF. The full variable domain, with the rest looked up from reference TRBV2 and TRBJ2-7, is EPEVTQTPSHQVTQMGQEVILRCVPISNHLYFYWYRQILGQKVEFLVSFYNNEISEKSEIFDDQFSVERPDGSNFTLKIRSTKLEDSAMYFCASSAMNRADEQYFGPGTRLTVT.

This clonotype is large within its sample. This chain links TRBV25-1 with TRBJ1-6; possible D gene TRBD1, 6 bases. This CDR3 has 14 residues. V lost 8 bases and J 9 bases, leaving 17 bases between the germline ends. Germline V gene data show CDR1 as MGHDK and CDR2 as SYGVNS. CDR3 loop: CASASTGNPSPLHF. CDR3 bases: TGTGCCAGCGCCAGTACAGGGAACCCTTCACCCCTCCACTTT.